A selection of T cell receptor beta chains follows, all from one sample in a study of cytomegalovirus exposure and HLA in healthy donors. The protocol was immunoSEQ multiplex PCR, while the TCRdb copy is restricted to in-frame clones and leaves out a portion. The sample includes some 150,000 clones, roughly 88% of them seen just once. The sequenced sample was PBMCs. The source of these receptors is a woman aged 18-29 years in good health and CMV-seronegative. Each CDR3 is given with its conserved first and last residue. The D gene is left open where the match is weak. Clone size is stated in some rows and not others, as once, few, many or a class when expanded.

v_call	clone_size	d_call	j_call	cdr3_length	cdr3_nt	cdr3_aa
TRBV28	NA	TRBD1	TRBJ1-3	20	TGTGCCAGCAGTCTTTCCCCGGGACAGCTCTTCCACCAGTCTGGAAACACCATATATTTT	CASSLSPGQLFHQSGNTIYF
TRBV19	NA	NA	TRBJ1-1	11	TGTGCCAGCACGCGCTACACTGAAGCTTTCTTT	CASTRYTEAFF
TRBV6-1	NA	NA	TRBJ1-2	14	TGTGCCAGCAGTCCCGCGAGGGTAGGGTATGGCTACACCTTC	CASSPARVGYGYTF
TRBV5-6	NA	TRBD2	TRBJ2-1	15	TGTGCCAGCAGCCCGAGAGCGGGGCTTTACAATGAGCAGTTCTTC	CASSPRAGLYNEQFF
TRBV19	NA	TRBD1	TRBJ1-1	15	TGTGCCAGTAGTACCAGGACAGGGAGGAACACTGAAGCTTTCTTT	CASSTRTGRNTEAFF
TRBV7-2	NA	TRBD2	TRBJ2-7	18	TGTGCCAGCAGCCGTCGAGAGATAAGCGGGGGGACCTCCTACGAGCAGTACTTC	CASSRREISGGTSYEQYF
TRBV19	few	TRBD1	TRBJ2-7	13	TGTGCCAGTAGTTCCTTACAGGGGCGCGAGCAGTACTTC	CASSSLQGREQYF
TRBV5-1	NA	TRBD1	TRBJ2-1	18	TGCGCCAGCAGCGGGACCCTCGGGACAGGGAGCTCCTACAATGAGCAGTTCTTC	CASSGTLGTGSSYNEQFF
TRBV15	few	NA	TRBJ2-4	12	TGTGCCACCAGCAGAGATTACGACAGTCAGTACTTC	CATSRDYDSQYF
TRBV11-2	NA	NA	TRBJ2-7	12	TGTGCCAGCAGCTCCTCCCCCCAGGAGCAGTACTTC	CASSSSPQEQYF
TRBV2	NA	NA	TRBJ2-4	18	TGTGCCAGCAGTGAAGCGCATAGGGGGGGCATGGCCAAAAACATTCAGTACTTC	CASSEAHRGGMAKNIQYF
TRBV10-3	once	TRBD1	TRBJ1-3	15	TGTGCCATCAAGACCGGGACAGGGACTGGAAACACCATATATTTT	CAIKTGTGTGNTIYF
TRBV9	few	NA	TRBJ2-2	14	TGTGCCAGCAGCCCACCCTCCGGGACCGGGGAGCTGTTTTTT	CASSPPSGTGELFF
TRBV5-4	few	TRBD1	TRBJ1-1	16	TGTGCCAGCAGCCACCCTGACAGGGGGAAAGGGACTGAAGCTTTCTTT	CASSHPDRGKGTEAFF
TRBV6-5	NA	TRBD2	TRBJ2-3	14	TGTGCCAGCAGTGAGCTAGCGGGTGCAGATACGCAGTATTTT	CASSELAGADTQYF
TRBV5-4	NA	TRBD2	TRBJ2-1	15	TGTGCCAGCAGCAACGGGGCTAGCGGGGTCAATGAGCAGTTCTTC	CASSNGASGVNEQFF
TRBV2	NA	NA	TRBJ2-5	16	TGTGCCAGCAGCGAAGGGGGCCCCGGGACTAAAGAAACCCAGTACTTC	CASSEGGPGTKETQYF
TRBV13	NA	TRBD2	TRBJ2-7	11	TGTGCCAGCAGCTGGGGGGGCGAGCAGTACTTC	CASSWGGEQYF
TRBV2	once	TRBD2	TRBJ2-1	13	TGTGCCAGCAGTGGACTAGCCGACAATGAGCAGTTCTTC	CASSGLADNEQFF
TRBV6-1	NA	TRBD1	TRBJ2-1	15	TGTGCCATAACGAGACAGGGACGGACCTACAATGAGCAGTTCTTC	CAITRQGRTYNEQFF
TRBV5-1	NA	NA	TRBJ1-2	13	TGCGCCAGCAGCTCCCGGGGAACCTATGGCTACACCTTC	CASSSRGTYGYTF
TRBV5-4	NA	TRBD1	TRBJ1-2	13	TGTGCCAGCAGCCTGACAGGGGGCAATGGCTACACCTTC	CASSLTGGNGYTF
TRBV7-9	NA	TRBD1	TRBJ1-6	15	TGTGCCAGCACCCCCGGTGGGACAGGGTTTTCACCCCTCCACTTT	CASTPGGTGFSPLHF
TRBV4-2	NA	TRBD1	TRBJ2-7	12	TGTGCCAGCAGCCGACAGGGGTACGAGCAGTACTTC	CASSRQGYEQYF
TRBV7-2	NA	NA	TRBJ2-7	13	TGTGCCAGCAGCTTAGGTCGGGACTACGAGCAGTACTTC	CASSLGRDYEQYF